The sequence of this TCR beta chain was determined in a study of T cell clones after liver transplantation (dated by TCRdb to the late 2010s). For the wider study: Samples were obtained from ITN030ST, a randomized trial in which withdrawal of immunosuppression was attempted within 2 years of liver transplantation. Donor-reactive T cell clones were identified by TCRbeta sequencing after a pre-transplant mixed lymphocyte reaction and then tracked in post-transplant blood. Third party-reactive TCRbeta sequences were also identified from pre-transplant MLRs to serve as an antigen-independent comparator for donor-reactive sequences. Of the eight recipients, a few were HCV-positive, while the remaining recipients had been transplanted for non-autoimmune, non-viral indications. The subjects received no induction therapy and were kept on standard immunosuppression until randomization at 12-24 months post-transplant. To count as tolerant, a recipient had to stay completely off immunosuppression for at least one year without liver enzymes climbing beyond twice the upper limit of normal. Blood samples were collected pre-transplant, pre-randomization before withdrawal, and post-randomization after either full withdrawal or failed withdrawal. The studied cohort comprised 8 liver transplant recipients, 3 classified as tolerant and 5 as non-tolerant.

To note about this clone: The specificity of this receptor is unknown. Qualities for individual bases were not recorded, and no much larger clone is one base off.

Deletion took 4 bases off V and 8 bases off J, with a span of 11 bases between the germline ends. Based on the germline V gene, the CDR1 and CDR2 sequences are SGHVS and FQNEAQ. Reading from cysteine to phenylalanine, the CDR3 counts 13 amino acids. The DNA shown is the 39-base CDR3, in frame from base 1. Frozen genomic DNA underwent high-throughput TCRbeta CDR3 sequencing by immunoSEQ, including PCR amplification, mapping, bias correction and internal controls. On the study's bioinformatics: Only productive rearrangements were retained, and each unique TCRbeta sequence was defined by its CDR3 nucleotide sequence together with its V and J gene. For a sequence to be called donor-reactive, it needed a frequency of at least 0.01% and at least 5-fold expansion in CFSE-low cells compared with unstimulated pre-transplant cells. Minimum frequency thresholds were set for each subject based on the unstimulated sample with the lowest template count, ensuring at least 90% detection power. Jensen-Shannon divergence between the top 1000 TCRbeta sequences post-transplant and pre-transplant was used to measure repertoire turnover. Changes in detection of donor-reactive sequences were assessed with two-sided Fisher's exact tests. This immuneACCESS table, as held by TCRdb, lists in-frame sequences with V and J called but not all clones. Of the missing ones, under half trace to an unresolved V gene in checked studies; the others have no known cause. Clonal size and the V and J genes are those of that table, whereas D and trimming came from the DNA. This sample lists 68,000 or so clones; 80% to 95% were detected once. The ten largest clones take up 0.75% to 1% of the sample.

Unstimulated PBMCs, after thawing, were stained for CD3, CD4 and CD8 and then FACS-sorted into CD3+CD4+ and CD3+CD8+ populations. Each of the 8 studied subjects was randomized to immunosuppression withdrawal. Genomic DNA was isolated with the Qiagen DNeasy Blood and Tissue Kit. The research as a whole found: Because allograft tissue specimens were not available, migration of donor-reactive T cells into the graft, rather than deletion, may have occurred. In most of the 8 subjects, regardless of tolerance or HCV status, circulating donor-reactive CD4 TCRbeta sequences dropped significantly post-transplant. Donor-reactive sequences declined more than third party-reactive ones, suggesting partial antigen-specific deletion unrelated to withdrawal success. Because of small, heterogeneous patient numbers and non-standardized post-transplant time points, the conclusions were only preliminary. In two subjects, low numbers of available donor cells limited the measurable donor-reactive repertoire. After accounting for repertoire turnover, donor-reactive detection was significantly reduced in 7 of 8 subjects for CD4 and 8 of 8 for CD8.

This chain joins TRBV7-8 to TRBJ1-4; the D gene cannot be resolved reliably. The sample was CD4+ T cells from blood, taken about 27 months after liver transplant. The receptor's source is a human patient who received a liver transplant. Following a transplant, some T cells may be graft donor cells, not patient cells. The CDR3 loop reads CASSSRVREKLFF. The nucleotide sequence reads TGTGCCAGCAGCTCTCGGGTCAGAGAAAAACTGTTTTTT.